The clone carrying this T cell receptor (delta chain) was found once. Its antigen is undetermined. This entry belongs to a study of Vδ1+ human thymocytes. Extracted RNA was reverse transcribed into cDNA. CDR3 amplicons came from multiplex PCR with pooled V-gene forward and constant-region reverse primers. With CATT, TCRdb re-called clones from the multiplex PCR reads. This sample has about 73,000 delta-chain clones, with around 34% found just once. This CDR3 has 22 amino acids. From germline, CDR1 is TSWWSYY and CDR2 QGS. V lost 2 bases and J lost 0; bases outside the gene matches: 24. Sorted Vdelta1+ thymocytes were roughly 98% to 99.6% pure. Study results and limitations: Thymic TRG and TRD repertoires appeared highly polyclonal. Unlike peripheral blood Vdelta1+ controls, thymic delta-chain sequences included about 20% Vdelta2 and few Vdelta3.

Sequenced: Vdelta1+ gamma-delta thymocytes from the thymus. Subset described: FACS-sorted CD3+ TCRalphabeta- TCRVdelta1+ TCRVdelta2- thymocytes. V gene TRDV1 combines with J gene TRDJ1; 7 nucleotides agree with TRDD3. The TCR originated in a boy under three years old who had congenital heart surgery. The CDR3 reads CALGEIPDPKNWGLPDTDKLIF. DNA of the CDR3: TGTGCTCTTGGGGAAATCCCCGATCCTAAGAACTGGGGATTACCTGACACCGATAAACTCATCTTT.